This is a list of T cell receptor beta chains from one sample in a study of OX40 agonist ivuxolimab in advanced cancers. Generated by immunoSEQ multiplex PCR, the TCRdb table keeps only in-frame clones and is missing some. The sample holds approximately 60,000 clones, roughly 90% seen once. The specimen was CD4+ or CD8+ T cells sorted from blood, collected in a trial of the OX40 agonist ivuxolimab. The receptors were sampled from an adult with an advanced solid tumor such as melanoma, head and neck, liver or kidney cancer. The CDR3 runs from the conserved cysteine through the conserved F or W. The D gene is left open where the match is weak. Where a row states a size, it is once, few, many or the class of an expanded clone; other rows omit it.

V gene	D gene	J gene	clone size	CDR3 DNA	CDR3 protein
TRBV19	NA	TRBJ2-1	NA	TGTGCCAGTAGTATAGCGGGCCGGGGCGGGGATGAGCAGTTCTTC	CASSIAGRGGDEQFF
TRBV4-2	TRBD1	TRBJ1-4	NA	TGTGCCAGCAGCCACGACAGGGGTGGGGAAAAACTGTTTTTT	CASSHDRGGEKLFF
TRBV7-6	NA	TRBJ1-2	NA	TGTGCCAGCAGCCCTGGGGGCGGCTATGGCTACACCTTC	CASSPGGGYGYTF
TRBV30	NA	TRBJ1-4	NA	TGTGCCTGGAGGTCGGGGGCAACTAATGAAAAACTGTTTTTT	CAWRSGATNEKLFF
TRBV6-6	NA	TRBJ2-1	once	TGTGCCAGCAGTCTAAAGGGACATCTTGAGCAGTTCTTC	CASSLKGHLEQFF
TRBV5-6	NA	TRBJ1-1	NA	TGTGCCAGCAGCTACGGACAGCCGAACACTGAAGCTTTCTTT	CASSYGQPNTEAFF
TRBV7-8	NA	TRBJ2-1	NA	TGTGCCAGCAGCCCACCTAGGGAAAATGAGCAGTTCTTC	CASSPPRENEQFF
TRBV25-1	NA	TRBJ1-2	once	TGTGCCAGCAGCCGGGCAACTCGGGAGGGCTACACCTTC	CASSRATREGYTF
TRBV29-1	NA	TRBJ1-2	once	TGCAGCGCCTACAGCTATGGCTACACCTTC	CSAYSYGYTF
TRBV2	NA	TRBJ2-7	few	TGTGCCAGCAGTGAAGTCTACGAGCAGTACTTC	CASSEVYEQYF
TRBV6-5	TRBD1	TRBJ2-2	NA	TGTGCCAGCGGGACAGGGCCCACCGGGGAGCTGTTTTTT	CASGTGPTGELFF
TRBV9	TRBD2	TRBJ2-7	NA	TGTGCCAGCAGCTTATCACTAGCGGACTACGAGCAGTACTTC	CASSLSLADYEQYF
TRBV6-5	NA	TRBJ1-1	NA	TGTGCCAGCAGTTACGGACAGTACACTGAAGCTTTCTTT	CASSYGQYTEAFF
TRBV6-5	TRBD2	TRBJ2-3	NA	TGTGCCAGCGGCGGCGGGAGGACAGATACGCAGTATTTT	CASGGGRTDTQYF
TRBV11-2	NA	TRBJ2-5	NA	TGTGCCAGCAGCTTTCGCCCGGCGGATCCGAAAGAGACCCAGTACTTC	CASSFRPADPKETQYF
TRBV5-4	NA	TRBJ2-7	NA	TGTGCCAGCAGCTTGGAAGGATCCTACGAGCAGTACTTC	CASSLEGSYEQYF
TRBV5-1	NA	TRBJ1-2	NA	TGCGCCAGCAGCTCCCGGGACTGGGGCTACACCTTC	CASSSRDWGYTF
TRBV30	NA	TRBJ2-1	NA	TGTGCCTGGAGTGCCCGACCCGGTAATGAGCAGTTCTTC	CAWSARPGNEQFF
TRBV19	TRBD2	TRBJ2-2	NA	TGTGCCAGTAGTATGGCTAGCGGGAGAATCGGCACCGGGGAGCTGTTTTTT	CASSMASGRIGTGELFF
TRBV15	TRBD2	TRBJ2-7	NA	TGTGCCACCAGCAGAGATCCTAGCGGGTCCCCTCGCGGGCAGTACTTC	CATSRDPSGSPRGQYF
TRBV11-2	NA	TRBJ1-1	NA	TGTGCCAGCAGCTTGGGGACGGGGCCAGGGCCGGGAGCTTTCTTT	CASSLGTGPGPGAFF
TRBV5-1	NA	TRBJ1-6	NA	TGCGCCAGCAGCCGTATGCGCCCCAACAGGGAACCAACGAATTCACCCCTCCACTTT	CASSRMRPNREPTNSPLHF
TRBV5-1	NA	TRBJ1-2	NA	TGCGCCAGCAGCTTGAACCTCTATGGCTACACCTTC	CASSLNLYGYTF
TRBV28	NA	TRBJ2-3	NA	TGTGCCAGCTCCGCGACAGATACGCAGTATTTT	CASSATDTQYF
TRBV29-1	TRBD1	TRBJ2-1	NA	TGCAGCGTTAACCTCGTTACCGGGACAGGGGGGTACAATGAGCAGTTCTTC	CSVNLVTGTGGYNEQFF
TRBV18	NA	TRBJ1-1	NA	TGTGCCAGCTCACCAAGCAGGGGATTGGTTAGCACTGAAGCTTTCTTT	CASSPSRGLVSTEAFF
TRBV19	NA	TRBJ2-5	NA	TGTGCCAGTAGTCCCCCCAGGGACCACCAGACCCAGTACTTC	CASSPPRDHQTQYF
TRBV29-1	TRBD1	TRBJ2-7	once	TGCAGCGTAATGACAGGGGACGAGCAGTACTTC	CSVMTGDEQYF
TRBV5-1	NA	TRBJ1-5	NA	TGCGCCAGCAGCCGGGACGGGAGCAATCAGCCCCAGCATTTT	CASSRDGSNQPQHF
TRBV6-1	NA	TRBJ1-2	NA	TGTGCCAGCTCCCCGGGGGCCAGGTTCAGCTACACCTTC	CASSPGARFSYTF
TRBV2	NA	TRBJ2-7	NA	TGTGCCAGCAGTGGGGATTACGAGCAGTACTTC	CASSGDYEQYF
TRBV5-6	NA	TRBJ1-2	NA	TGTGCCAGCAGCTTTGCACAGGGCGTTAAGGACACCTTC	CASSFAQGVKDTF
TRBV2	NA	TRBJ2-7	NA	TGTGCCAGCAAAAGCAGGGAAAGCGAGCAGTACTTC	CASKSRESEQYF
TRBV10-2	NA	TRBJ1-2	NA	TGCGCCAGCAGTGGTAACTATGGCTACACCTTC	CASSGNYGYTF
TRBV19	TRBD1	TRBJ1-1	NA	TGTGCCAGTAGCCCCTCGCAGGGGGAGAAGACTGAAGCTTTCTTT	CASSPSQGEKTEAFF
TRBV14	NA	TRBJ1-5	NA	TGTGCCAGCAGCCGTGGGGGAAATCAGCCCCAGCATTTT	CASSRGGNQPQHF
TRBV5-4	NA	TRBJ2-7	NA	TGTGCCAGCAGCTTGGATCGGAACGAGCAGTACTTC	CASSLDRNEQYF
TRBV6-6	NA	TRBJ2-7	NA	TGTGCCAGCAGTCGCAGGACAGCGGGGACCTACGAGCAGTACTTC	CASSRRTAGTYEQYF
TRBV7-6	NA	TRBJ1-1	NA	TGTGCCAGCAGCCCCAGGGGAGGGTTGAACACTGAAGCTTTCTTT	CASSPRGGLNTEAFF
TRBV18	NA	TRBJ1-3	NA	TGTGCCAGCTCCACAGGGCATTCTGGAAACACCATATATTTT	CASSTGHSGNTIYF